Presented here are 30 T cell receptor beta chains from one specimen sequenced in a study of blood T cell repertoires in COVID-19. Sequenced by immunoSEQ multiplex PCR; TCRdb stores in-frame clones only, minus some. The sample includes under 140,000 clones, under 75% seen only once; the top ten take 6.5% to 8.5%. The sequenced sample consisted of peripheral blood. All receptors come from a woman aged 60-70 years with acute or convalescent COVID-19.

This chain uses TRBV19 with TRBJ2-3, with 11 nucleotides matching TRBD2. Germline loops: CDR1 LNHDA, CDR2 SQIVND (reference sequence). This CDR3 region has 18 residues. V was clipped by 0 bases and J by 5 bases; unmatched bases: 10. The CDR3, as DNA: TGTGCCAGTAGTATAGAGTCTAGCGGGGGGCGAGCGGGAGATACGCAGTATTTT. Its translation is CASSIESSGGRAGDTQYF.

The V call is TRBV10-1, the J call TRBJ1-5; D perhaps matches TRBD1 (5 bases). This CDR3 is 14 amino acids long. The germline V and J ends were trimmed by 6 bases and 5 bases, with 14 bases remaining between them. Looked up from germline, CDR1 is WNHNN and CDR2 is SYGVQD (reference sequence). CDR3 sequence reads: CASRKGRCDQPQHF. The CDR3 DNA is TGCGCCAGCAGGAAGGGGCGTTGCGATCAGCCCCAGCATTTT.

The V call is TRBV7-3, the J call TRBJ2-3; 7 bases fit TRBD1. The J segment lost 0 bases and the V segment lost 0 bases, leaving 3 bases of the junction unmatched. Germline V CDR1 and CDR2: SGHTA, FQGTGA. The CDR3 is 16 amino acids. CDR3 amino acids: CASSLTGTASTDTQYF. The CDR3 DNA follows: TGTGCCAGCAGCTTAACAGGGACAGCGAGCACAGATACGCAGTATTTT. Complete variable domain (other parts from reference TRBV7-3 and TRBJ2-3): GAGVSQTPSNKVTEKGKYVELRCDPISGHTALYWYRQSLGQGPEFLIYFQGTGAADDSGLPNDRFFAVRPEGSVSTLKIQRTERGDSAVYLCASSLTGTASTDTQYFGPGTRLTVL.

This clone was counted a few times. The CDR3: CASSRQAENTIYF. As DNA, the CDR3 is TGTGCCAGCAGTCGACAGGCGGAAAACACCATATATTTT. The chain is built from TRBV28 and TRBJ1-3, with D perhaps matching TRBD1 (6 bases). Per germline, CDR1 MDHEN and CDR2 SYDVKM. The V and J ends lost 5 bases and 6 bases respectively, with 11 bases between them. This CDR3 has 13 amino acids.

In DNA, the CDR3 is TGTGCCAGCAGTTGGGTAGCGGGGGGCTCCTACGAGCAGTACTTC. Amino acid sequence: CASSWVAGGSYEQYF. The chain combines TRBV6-2 or TRBV6-3 with TRBJ2-7, with 10 bases matching TRBD2. CDR3 length equals 15 residues. J lost 0 bases, V lost 4 bases, and 3 bases had no gene match. Germline V CDR1 and CDR2: MNHEY, SVGEGT.

The V and J genes are TRBV6-1 and TRBJ1-6; D gene unclear. CDR1 and CDR2 (germline): MNHNS, SASEGT. The CDR3 runs to 15 residues. V was trimmed by 2 bases and J by 7 bases, leaving 12 bases between them. CDR3 amino acids: CASSELASYNSPLHF. The CDR3 nucleotides read TGTGCCAGCAGTGAATTGGCTTCTTACAATTCACCCCTCCACTTT.

The chain couples TRBV6-5 to TRBJ2-5, with TRBD1 as a possible D gene (5 bases). Germline assignment: CDR1 MNHEY and CDR2 SVGAGI. CDR3 length: 12 amino acids. V shed 8 bases and J shed 6 bases, with 13 bases lying between them. CDR3 DNA sequence: TGTGCCAGCGGAGCAGGGTATCAGACCCAGTACTTC. Protein sequence: CASGAGYQTQYF.

The rearrangement links TRBV28 to TRBJ1-2; possibly TRBD1 for D (6 bases). This CDR3 has 17 amino acids. V was cut by 2 bases and J by 0 bases, with 16 bases left in between. The V gene's germline CDR1 is MDHEN and CDR2 SYDVKM. CDR3 residues: CASSLIDQTGTNYGYTF. CDR3 in DNA: TGTGCCAGCAGTTTAATCGATCAAACAGGGACTAACTATGGCTACACCTTC.

This chain connects TRBV28 to TRBJ1-2; D is possibly TRBD1 (5 bases). V dropped 5 bases and J dropped 5 bases, with 15 bases sitting between them. CDR1 MDHEN and CDR2 SYDVKM come from the germline V gene. This CDR3 has 14 residues. DNA for the CDR3: TGTGCCAGCAGTCATCAGGGTGAGAGGTATGGCTACACCTTC. Amino acids: CASSHQGERYGYTF.

CDR3: CSVEGTHEQYF. The DNA of the CDR3 is TGCAGCGTTGAAGGGACACACGAGCAGTACTTC. The genes are TRBV29-1 and TRBJ2-7, with TRBD1 as a possible D gene (5 bases). Germline CDR1 SQVTM, CDR2 ANQGSEA. Between the trimmed V and J ends, which lost 1 base and 5 bases, there was a span of 6 bases. This CDR3 spans 11 amino acids.

The chain couples TRBV11-1 to TRBJ2-3, with unresolved D. Between the trimmed V and J ends, which lost 5 bases and 1 base, there was a span of 13 bases. The CDR3 is 15 residues long. Germline V CDR1 and CDR2: SGHAT, FQDESV (reference sequence). CDR3 coding DNA: TGTGCCAGCAGCATACAGTTTACTGGCACAGATACGCAGTATTTT. This gives the protein CASSIQFTGTDTQYF.

V gene TRBV18 combines with J gene TRBJ1-4, with 10 bases matching TRBD1. The V gene's germline CDR1 is KGHSH and CDR2 LQKENI. The trim removed 1 base at V and 8 bases at J, leaving 16 bases unmatched. The CDR3 contains 19 residues. DNA of the CDR3: TGTGCCAGCTCACCACTGTTGACAGGGGGCAATTATCCGCAGGAAAAACTGTTTTTT. Translated: CASSPLLTGGNYPQEKLFF. The full variable domain, in which reference TRBV18 and TRBJ1-4 provide the parts outside the CDR3, is NAGVMQNPRHLVRRRGQEARLRCSPMKGHSHVYWYRQLPEEGLKFMVYLQKENIIDESGMPKERFSAEFPKEGPSILRIQQVVRGDSAAYFCASSPLLTGGNYPQEKLFFGSGTQLSVL.

This chain uses TRBV12-5 with TRBJ2-2, with 8 bases fitting TRBD1. CDR1 and CDR2 from the germline V gene are LGHNT and FRNRAP. V shed 6 bases, J shed 2 bases, and the junction held 5 bases outside the gene matches. The CDR3 has 15 amino acids. CDR3 nucleotides: TGTGCTAGTGGCCCCGGGACAGGTAACACCGGGGAGCTGTTTTTT. Translation: CASGPGTGNTGELFF.

V is TRBV7-2 and J is TRBJ2-7; 12 nucleotides agree with TRBD1. The CDR3 length is 15 residues. From germline, CDR1 is SGHTA and CDR2 FQGNSA. Losses at the gene ends were 3 bases for V and 4 bases for J; bases not matched to a gene: 4. The DNA of the CDR3 is TGTGCCAGCAGCTTGGGACAGGGGGCACGATACGAGCAGTACTTC. It translates to CASSLGQGARYEQYF.

The V and J genes are TRBV9 and TRBJ2-3; 8 nucleotides align to TRBD2. V shed 0 bases and J 1 base; nucleotides not matched to a gene: 4. The CDR3 is 16 amino acids. Germline V gives CDR1 SGDLS, CDR2 YYNGEE. The CDR3 sequence is CASSVEARGGTDTQYF. CDR3 nucleotide sequence: TGTGCCAGCAGCGTAGAGGCGCGGGGGGGCACAGATACGCAGTATTTT.

The rearrangement joins TRBV7-9 to TRBJ1-1; 8 nucleotides match TRBD1. Per the germline V gene, CDR1 is SEHNR and CDR2 is FQNEAQ (reference sequence). This CDR3 spans 19 amino acids. Trimming at V came to 3 bases and at J to 1 base, leaving 16 bases not matched to a gene. The CDR3 DNA follows: TGTGCCAGCAGCTTCGGGACAGGTTTAAGAGAGATGAGGAACACTGAAGCTTTCTTT. This translates into CASSFGTGLREMRNTEAFF.

The rearrangement joins TRBV7-9 to TRBJ2-7; TRBD1 might be the D (6 bases). Germline CDR1 reads SEHNR; CDR2 reads FQNEAQ (reference sequence). The V gene lost 2 bases and the J gene lost 9 bases, with 14 bases spanning the gap. This CDR3 spans 13 amino acids. This CDR3 reads CASSLQVQGRQYF. CDR3 DNA sequence: TGTGCCAGCAGCTTACAGGTGCAGGGGAGGCAGTACTTC.

CDR3 nucleotides: TGTGCCAGCAGTCTAGGACAGGGGGCGGGCTACACCTTC. Protein sequence: CASSLGQGAGYTF. The chain joins TRBV14 to TRBJ1-2; the match to TRBD1 covers 11 bases. V lost 6 bases to trimming and J lost 8 bases; unmatched junction nucleotides: 5. CDR1 is SGHDN, CDR2 FVKESK, per germline. The CDR3 length is 13 residues.

This sequence joins TRBV14 and TRBJ2-3; tentatively, D is TRBD1 (6 bases). V lost 2 bases, J lost 8 bases, and 14 bases lay in between. In germline, CDR1 is SGHDN, CDR2 FVKESK. CDR3 size: 14 residues. CDR3 coding DNA: TGTGCCAGCAGCCAATTCCAGGGGCAAGGTACGCAGTATTTT. Amino acids: CASSQFQGQGTQYF.

This clone was counted a single time. For the CDR3, the DNA is TGTGCCATCAGTGAGCTAGCGGGGGCCACAGACACCGGGGAGCTGTTTTTT. This codes for CAISELAGATDTGELFF. The chain links TRBV10-3 to TRBJ2-2; 10 bases agree with TRBD2. The germline gives CDR1 ENHRY, CDR2 SYGVKD. This CDR3 is built from 17 residues. J was trimmed by 3 bases and V by 2 bases; bases with no gene match: 6.

This clone was detected only a few times. The V gene is TRBV6-5, the J gene TRBJ2-7; possible D gene TRBD1, 5 bases. The V gene's germline CDR1 is MNHEY and CDR2 SVGAGI. V lost 0 bases and J lost 3, with 6 bases in between. CDR3 length: 13 residues. CDR3 region: CASSYSQGYEQYF. The CDR3 DNA reads as TGTGCCAGCAGTTACTCCCAGGGCTACGAGCAGTACTTC.

This clone showed up just once. The rearrangement joins TRBV27 to TRBJ1-2, with D perhaps matching TRBD1 (5 bases). Trimming left V 6 bases short and J 4 bases short, with 18 bases between. The CDR3 sequence is 15 residues long. CDR1 MNHEY and CDR2 SMNVEV come from the germline V gene (reference sequence). In nucleotides, the CDR3 is TGTGCCAGCAGGCCCTCCAGGGAGGCCTTCTATGGCTACACCTTC. Translation gives CASRPSREAFYGYTF.

This clone was detected only a few times. CDR3 residues: CASSEYGGRDSPLHF. DNA of the CDR3: TGTGCCAGCAGTGAATACGGAGGCAGAGATTCACCCCTCCACTTT. The chain links TRBV6-1 to TRBJ1-6, with D unclear. The CDR3 sequence is 15 residues long. V gave up 2 bases and J gave up 8 bases, with 13 bases separating them. Germline V CDR1 and CDR2: MNHNS, SASEGT.

This clone was recorded a few times. The chain combines TRBV5-1 with TRBJ2-1; a weak D match, TRBD2 (6 bases). The ends were cut back, 4 bases at V and 8 bases at J, with 22 bases in the middle. From germline, CDR1 is SGHRS and CDR2 YFSETQ. The CDR3 consists of 16 residues. CDR3: CASSQQEPTSGDEQFF. CDR3 bases: TGCGCCAGCAGCCAACAAGAACCGACGTCGGGGGATGAGCAGTTCTTC.

The chain recombines TRBV30 with TRBJ2-7; D is undetermined. V was trimmed by 3 bases and J by 6 bases, leaving 9 bases between them. Looked up from germline, CDR1 is GTSNPN and CDR2 is SVGIG (reference sequence). There are 11 residues in the CDR3. The CDR3 DNA sequence: TGTGCCTGGAGCCCCGGTATCGAGCAGTACTTC. Translating it yields CAWSPGIEQYF.

The chain recombines TRBV18 with TRBJ2-3; 7 bases agree with TRBD1. The CDR3 runs to 15 residues. Germline assignment: CDR1 KGHSH and CDR2 LQKENI. With 1 base clipped from V and 2 bases from J, the junction kept 3 bases outside the gene matches. CDR3 DNA: TGTGCCAGCTCACCACAAGACAGGGCCACAGATACGCAGTATTTT. As protein: CASSPQDRATDTQYF.

The V and J genes are TRBV6-5 and TRBJ1-2, with 8 bases aligning to TRBD1. The CDR3 has 13 residues. Unmatched junction bases numbered 4, after V lost 6 bases and J lost 4 bases. Germline V gene lookup returns CDR1 MNHEY and CDR2 SVGAGI. CDR3 bases: TGTGCCAGCAGCCCGGGACAGGTCTATGGCTACACCTTC. Translating gives CASSPGQVYGYTF.

CDR3 sequence (DNA): TGCGCCAGCAGTGAATCGACAAGTAATAATCAGCCCCAGCATTTT. Protein product: CASSESTSNNQPQHF. This chain uses TRBV10-2 with TRBJ1-5; D unclear. V was clipped by 3 bases and J by 4 bases, with 13 bases between them. Germline assignment: CDR1 WSHSY and CDR2 SAAADI. CDR3 length: 15 amino acids.

Only a few counts were recorded for this clone. The chain couples TRBV14 to TRBJ2-3, with a tentative D call TRBD2 (6 bases). CDR3 length: 17 residues. The V and J ends lost 0 bases and 2 bases respectively, with 15 bases between them. Per germline, CDR1 SGHDN and CDR2 FVKESK. The CDR3 DNA reads TGTGCCAGCAGCCAAGATACGCTGCGGGGCCTCACAGATACGCAGTATTTT. Amino acids: CASSQDTLRGLTDTQYF.

CDR3 in amino acids: CASSDRDRDTGELFF. In DNA form, the CDR3 reads TGTGCCAGCAGCGACCGGGACAGGGACACCGGGGAGCTGTTTTTT. The chain is built from TRBV9 and TRBJ2-2; 9 nucleotides align to TRBD1. The CDR3 is 15 residues long. Germline assignment: CDR1 SGDLS and CDR2 YYNGEE. The J segment lost 3 bases and the V segment lost 3 bases, leaving 3 bases of the junction unmatched.